This T cell receptor beta chain was observed in a study of cytomegalovirus exposure and HLA in healthy donors. Regarding the study as a whole: Researchers reported in a later analysis that common viral pathogens appeared linked to several top clusters.

CDR3 length equals 16 residues. Germline loops: CDR1 MNHEY, CDR2 SMNVEV (reference sequence). The J segment lost 0 bases and the V segment lost 5 bases, leaving 5 bases of the junction unmatched. Primers included in the PCR were 60 Vbeta and 13 Jbeta primers. Data came from immunoSEQ multiplex PCR; TCRdb stores just in-frame clones and leaves some out. The sample holds about 190,000 clones, 60% to 80% seen once. Turning to this clone: Its antigen is still unknown.

The rearrangement joins TRBV27 to TRBJ1-4; 8 nucleotides match TRBD1. The sample consisted of PBMCs. This receptor was taken from a woman in her twenties or thirties in good health and CMV-seropositive. CDR3 loop: CASSPRTGTTNEKLFF. The CDR3 DNA is TGTGCCAGCAGTCCCCGGACAGGGACAACTAATGAAAAACTGTTTTTT.